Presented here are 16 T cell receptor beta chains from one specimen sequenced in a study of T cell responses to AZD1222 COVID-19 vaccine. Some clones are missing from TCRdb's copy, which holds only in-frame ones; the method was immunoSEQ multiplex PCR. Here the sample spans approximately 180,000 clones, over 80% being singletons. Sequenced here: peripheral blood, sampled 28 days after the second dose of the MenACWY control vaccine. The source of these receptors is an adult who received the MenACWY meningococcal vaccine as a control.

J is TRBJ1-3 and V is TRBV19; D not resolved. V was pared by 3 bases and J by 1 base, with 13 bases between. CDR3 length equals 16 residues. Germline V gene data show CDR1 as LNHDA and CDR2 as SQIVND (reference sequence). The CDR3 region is CASSISGVGSGNTIYF. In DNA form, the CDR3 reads TGTGCCAGTAGTATTTCCGGGGTCGGGTCTGGAAACACCATATATTTT.

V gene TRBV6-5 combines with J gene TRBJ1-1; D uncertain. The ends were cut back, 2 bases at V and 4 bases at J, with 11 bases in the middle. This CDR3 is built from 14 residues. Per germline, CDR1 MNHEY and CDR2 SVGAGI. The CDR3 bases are TGTGCCAGCAGTTACATCGGAGGCGGCACTGAAGCTTTCTTT. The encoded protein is CASSYIGGGTEAFF.

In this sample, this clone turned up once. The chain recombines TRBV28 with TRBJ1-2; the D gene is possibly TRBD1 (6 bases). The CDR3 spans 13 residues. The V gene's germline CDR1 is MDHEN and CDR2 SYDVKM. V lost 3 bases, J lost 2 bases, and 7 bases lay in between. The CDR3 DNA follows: TGTGCCAGCAGTTTGGGGGGCAACTATGGCTACACCTTC. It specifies CASSLGGNYGYTF.

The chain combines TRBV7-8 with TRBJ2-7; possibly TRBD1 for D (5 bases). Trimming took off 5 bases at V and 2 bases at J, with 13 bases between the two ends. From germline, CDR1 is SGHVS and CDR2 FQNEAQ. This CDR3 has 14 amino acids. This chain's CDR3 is CASSGPGHTYEQYF. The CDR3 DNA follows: TGTGCCAGCAGCGGTCCCGGACACACCTACGAGCAGTACTTC.

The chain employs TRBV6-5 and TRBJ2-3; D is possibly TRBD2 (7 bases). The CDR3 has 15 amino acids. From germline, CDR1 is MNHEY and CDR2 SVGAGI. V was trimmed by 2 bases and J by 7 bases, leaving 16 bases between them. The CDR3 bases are TGTGCCAGCAGTTACACAGGGAGGGCGGCCTATACGCAGTATTTT. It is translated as CASSYTGRAAYTQYF.

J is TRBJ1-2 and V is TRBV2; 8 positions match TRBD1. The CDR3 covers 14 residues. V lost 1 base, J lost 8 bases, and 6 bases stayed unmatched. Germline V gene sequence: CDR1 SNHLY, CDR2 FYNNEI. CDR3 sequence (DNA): TGTGCCAGCAGTGAAGGATCGACAGGGGTAGGCTACACCTTC. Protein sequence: CASSEGSTGVGYTF.

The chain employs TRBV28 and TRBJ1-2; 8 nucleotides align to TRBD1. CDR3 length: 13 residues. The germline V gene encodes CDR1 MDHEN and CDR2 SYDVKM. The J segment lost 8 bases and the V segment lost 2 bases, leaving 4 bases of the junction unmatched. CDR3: CASSLQGAQGYTF. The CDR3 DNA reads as TGTGCCAGCAGTTTACAGGGGGCGCAGGGCTACACCTTC.

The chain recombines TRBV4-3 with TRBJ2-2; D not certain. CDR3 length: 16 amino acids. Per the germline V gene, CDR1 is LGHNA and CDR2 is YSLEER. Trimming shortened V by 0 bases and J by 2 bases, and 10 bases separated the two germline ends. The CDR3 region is CASSQDHLGNTGELFF. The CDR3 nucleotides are TGCGCCAGCAGCCAAGATCATCTCGGTAACACCGGGGAGCTGTTTTTT.

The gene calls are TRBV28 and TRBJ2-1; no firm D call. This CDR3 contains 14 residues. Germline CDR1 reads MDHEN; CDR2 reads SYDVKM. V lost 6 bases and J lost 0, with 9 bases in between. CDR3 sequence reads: CASSSEPSYNEQFF. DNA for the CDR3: TGTGCCAGCAGCTCGGAGCCCTCCTACAATGAGCAGTTCTTC.

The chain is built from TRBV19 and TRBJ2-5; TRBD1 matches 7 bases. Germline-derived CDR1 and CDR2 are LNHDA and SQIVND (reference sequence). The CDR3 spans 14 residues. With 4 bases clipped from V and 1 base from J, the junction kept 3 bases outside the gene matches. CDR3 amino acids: CASSKGQTQETQYF. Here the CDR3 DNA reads TGTGCCAGTAGTAAGGGACAGACCCAAGAGACCCAGTACTTC.

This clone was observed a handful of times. The CDR3, as DNA: TGTGCCAGCAGCTCTGGGGCGTCTGGAAACACCATATATTTT. Translating gives CASSSGASGNTIYF. The J gene is TRBJ1-3, the V gene TRBV11-3, with D perhaps TRBD1 (5 bases). The V end lost 4 bases, the J end lost 1 base, and 8 bases lay between the germline ends. Per the germline V gene, CDR1 is SGHNT and CDR2 is YENEEA. The CDR3 consists of 14 residues.

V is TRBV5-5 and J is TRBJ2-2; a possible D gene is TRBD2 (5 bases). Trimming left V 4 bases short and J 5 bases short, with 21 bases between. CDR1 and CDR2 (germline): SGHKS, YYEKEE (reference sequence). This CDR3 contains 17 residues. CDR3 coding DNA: TGTGCCAGCAGCAAATCTGAAGCGAGGGTAACGACCGGGGAGCTGTTTTTT. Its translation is CASSKSEARVTTGELFF. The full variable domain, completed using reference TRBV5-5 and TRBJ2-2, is DAGVTQSPTHLIKTRGQQVTLRCSPISGHKSVSWYQQVLGQGPQFIFQYYEKEERGRGNFPDRFSARQFPNYSSELNVNALLLGDSALYLCASSKSEARVTTGELFFGEGSRLTVL.

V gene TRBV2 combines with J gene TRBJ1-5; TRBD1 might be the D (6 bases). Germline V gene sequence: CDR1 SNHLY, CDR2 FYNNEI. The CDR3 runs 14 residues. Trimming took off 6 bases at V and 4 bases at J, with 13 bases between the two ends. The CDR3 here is CASSGGTQNQPQHF. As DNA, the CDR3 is TGTGCCAGCAGCGGCGGGACACAAAATCAGCCCCAGCATTTT.

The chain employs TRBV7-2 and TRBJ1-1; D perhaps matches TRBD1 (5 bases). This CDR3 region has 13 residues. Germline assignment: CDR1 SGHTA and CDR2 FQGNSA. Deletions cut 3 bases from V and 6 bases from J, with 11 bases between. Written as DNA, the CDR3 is TGTGCCAGCAGCTTCCAGGGAGTTGCTGAAGCTTTCTTT. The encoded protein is CASSFQGVAEAFF.

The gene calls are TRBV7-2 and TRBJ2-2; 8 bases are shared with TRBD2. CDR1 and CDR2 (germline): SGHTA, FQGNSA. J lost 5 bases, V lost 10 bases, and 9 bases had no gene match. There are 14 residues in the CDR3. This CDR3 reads CATELAGLTGELFF. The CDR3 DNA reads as TGTGCCACGGAGCTAGCGGGTCTAACCGGGGAGCTGTTTTTT.

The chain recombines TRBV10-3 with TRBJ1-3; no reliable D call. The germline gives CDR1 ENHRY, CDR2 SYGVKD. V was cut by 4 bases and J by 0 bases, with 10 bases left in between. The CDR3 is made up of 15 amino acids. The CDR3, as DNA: TGTGCCATCAGTGTGGACCCTTCCTCTGGAAACACCATATATTTT. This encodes CAISVDPSSGNTIYF.